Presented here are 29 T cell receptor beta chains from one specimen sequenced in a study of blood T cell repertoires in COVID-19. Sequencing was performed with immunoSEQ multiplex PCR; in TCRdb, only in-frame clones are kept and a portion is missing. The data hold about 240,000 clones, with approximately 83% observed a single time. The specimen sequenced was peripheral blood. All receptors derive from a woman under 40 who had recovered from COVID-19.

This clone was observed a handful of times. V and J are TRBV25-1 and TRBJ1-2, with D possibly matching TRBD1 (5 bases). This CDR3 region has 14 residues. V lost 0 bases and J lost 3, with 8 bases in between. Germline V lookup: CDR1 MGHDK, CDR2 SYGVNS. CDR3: CASSEYGRDYGYTF. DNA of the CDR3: TGTGCCAGCAGTGAATATGGCAGGGACTATGGCTACACCTTC.

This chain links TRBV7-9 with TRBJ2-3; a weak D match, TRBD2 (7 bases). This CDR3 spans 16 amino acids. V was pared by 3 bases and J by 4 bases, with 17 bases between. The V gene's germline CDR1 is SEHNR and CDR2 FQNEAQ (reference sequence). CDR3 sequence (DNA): TGTGCCAGCAGCTTTGAGGGGGGGCCGTTCCCAGATACGCAGTATTTT. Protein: CASSFEGGPFPDTQYF.

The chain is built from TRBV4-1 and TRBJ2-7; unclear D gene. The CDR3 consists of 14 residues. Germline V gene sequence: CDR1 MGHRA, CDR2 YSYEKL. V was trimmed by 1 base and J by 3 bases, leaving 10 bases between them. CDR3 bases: TGCGCCAGCAGCCAAGTAATTAGCAACTACGAGCAGTACTTC. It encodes CASSQVISNYEQYF.

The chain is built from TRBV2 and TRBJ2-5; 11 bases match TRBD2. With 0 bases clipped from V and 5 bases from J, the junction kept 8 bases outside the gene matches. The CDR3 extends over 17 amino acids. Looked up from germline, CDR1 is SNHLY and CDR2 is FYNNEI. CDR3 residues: CASSEALLAGDRETQYF. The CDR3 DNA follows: TGTGCCAGCAGTGAAGCTCTACTAGCGGGAGACCGGGAGACCCAGTACTTC.

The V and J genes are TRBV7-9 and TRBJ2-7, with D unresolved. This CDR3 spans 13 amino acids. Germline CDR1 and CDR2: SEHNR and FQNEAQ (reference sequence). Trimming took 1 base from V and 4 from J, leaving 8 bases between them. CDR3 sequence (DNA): TGTGCCAGCAGCTTAGTGACGGGTTACGAGCAGTACTTC. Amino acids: CASSLVTGYEQYF. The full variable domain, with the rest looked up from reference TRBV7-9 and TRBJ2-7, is DTGVSQNPRHKITKRGQNVTFRCDPISEHNRLYWYRQTLGQGPEFLTYFQNEAQLEKSRLLSDRFSAERPKGSFSTLEIQRTEQGDSAMYLCASSLVTGYEQYFGPGTRLTVT.

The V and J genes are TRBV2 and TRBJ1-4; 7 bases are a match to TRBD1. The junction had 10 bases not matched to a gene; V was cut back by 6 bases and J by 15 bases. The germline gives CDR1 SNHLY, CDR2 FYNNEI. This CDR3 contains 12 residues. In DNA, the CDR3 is TGTGCCAGCAGCGCTTTCCGGGACAGATTGTTTTTT. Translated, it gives CASSAFRDRLFF. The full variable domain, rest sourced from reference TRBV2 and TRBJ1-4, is EPEVTQTPSHQVTQMGQEVILRCVPISNHLYFYWYRQILGQKVEFLVSFYNNEISEKSEIFDDQFSVERPDGSNFTLKIRSTKLEDSAMYFCASSAFRDRLFFGSGTQLSVL.

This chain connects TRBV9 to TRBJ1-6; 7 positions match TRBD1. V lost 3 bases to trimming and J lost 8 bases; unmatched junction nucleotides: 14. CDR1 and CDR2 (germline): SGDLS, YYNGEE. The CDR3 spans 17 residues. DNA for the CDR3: TGTGCCAGCAGCGCCAACCTCGACAGGGTACGGGATTCACCCCTCCACTTT. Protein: CASSANLDRVRDSPLHF.

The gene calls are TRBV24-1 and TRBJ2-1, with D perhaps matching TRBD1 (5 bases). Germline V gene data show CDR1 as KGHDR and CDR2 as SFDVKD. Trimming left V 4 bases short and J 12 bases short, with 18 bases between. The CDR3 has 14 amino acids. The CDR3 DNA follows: TGTGCCACCAGTGACTCCTGGGCAGGGCCGGTGCAGTTCTTC. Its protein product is CATSDSWAGPVQFF.

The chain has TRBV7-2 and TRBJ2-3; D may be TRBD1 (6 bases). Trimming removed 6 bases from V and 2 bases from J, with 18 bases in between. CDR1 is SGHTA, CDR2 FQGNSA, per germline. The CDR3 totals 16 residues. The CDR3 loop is CASRIRQDIYTDTQYF. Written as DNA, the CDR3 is TGTGCCAGCAGAATCCGACAGGATATATACACAGATACGCAGTATTTT.

The CDR3 loop is CASSLVGGFNQPQHF. CDR3 bases: TGTGCCAGCAGCTTAGTAGGAGGGTTCAATCAGCCCCAGCATTTT. The chain employs TRBV11-2 and TRBJ1-5; D gene ambiguous. Trimming shortened V by 1 base and J by 3 bases, and 10 bases separated the two germline ends. In germline, CDR1 is SGHAT, CDR2 FQNNGV. CDR3 size: 15 residues.

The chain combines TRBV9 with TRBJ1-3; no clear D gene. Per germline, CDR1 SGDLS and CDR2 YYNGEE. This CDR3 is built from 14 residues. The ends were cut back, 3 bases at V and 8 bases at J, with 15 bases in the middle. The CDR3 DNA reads TGTGCCAGCAGCGATCGACACAGTATGGACACCATATATTTT. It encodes CASSDRHSMDTIYF.

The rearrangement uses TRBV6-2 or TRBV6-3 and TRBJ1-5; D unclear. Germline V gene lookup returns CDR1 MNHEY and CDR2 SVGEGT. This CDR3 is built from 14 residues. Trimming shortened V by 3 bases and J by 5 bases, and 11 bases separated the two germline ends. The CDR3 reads CASSYGPGYQPQHF. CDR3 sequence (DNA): TGTGCCAGCAGTTATGGGCCGGGGTATCAGCCCCAGCATTTT.

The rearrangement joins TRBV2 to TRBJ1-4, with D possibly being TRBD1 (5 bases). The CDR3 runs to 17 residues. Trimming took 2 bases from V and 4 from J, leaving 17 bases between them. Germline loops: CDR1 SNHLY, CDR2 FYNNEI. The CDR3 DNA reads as TGTGCCAGCAGTGAATTTGGCAGGGAAATGGGTAATGAAAAACTGTTTTTT. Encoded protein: CASSEFGREMGNEKLFF.

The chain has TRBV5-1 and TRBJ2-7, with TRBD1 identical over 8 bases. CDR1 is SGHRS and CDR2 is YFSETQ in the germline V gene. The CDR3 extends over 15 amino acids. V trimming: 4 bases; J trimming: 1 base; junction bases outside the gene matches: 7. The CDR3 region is CASSRGQGASYEQYF. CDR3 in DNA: TGCGCCAGCAGCAGAGGACAGGGAGCTTCCTACGAGCAGTACTTC.

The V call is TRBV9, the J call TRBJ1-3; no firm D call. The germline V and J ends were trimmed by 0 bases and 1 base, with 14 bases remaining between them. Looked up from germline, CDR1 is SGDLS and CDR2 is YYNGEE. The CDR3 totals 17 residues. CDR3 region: CASSVGPPNRSGNTIYF. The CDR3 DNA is TGTGCCAGCAGCGTAGGACCGCCCAACAGATCTGGAAACACCATATATTTT. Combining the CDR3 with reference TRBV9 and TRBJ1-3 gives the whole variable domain DSGVTQTPKHLITATGQRVTLRCSPRSGDLSVYWYQQSLDQGLQFLIQYYNGEERAKGNILERFSAQQFPDLHSELNLSSLELGDSALYFCASSVGPPNRSGNTIYFGEGSWLTVV.

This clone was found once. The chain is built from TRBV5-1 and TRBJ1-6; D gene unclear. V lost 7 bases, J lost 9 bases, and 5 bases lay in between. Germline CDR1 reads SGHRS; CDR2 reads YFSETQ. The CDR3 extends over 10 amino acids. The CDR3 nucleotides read TGCGCCAGCTGGAGTTCACCCCTCCACTTT. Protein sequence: CASWSSPLHF.

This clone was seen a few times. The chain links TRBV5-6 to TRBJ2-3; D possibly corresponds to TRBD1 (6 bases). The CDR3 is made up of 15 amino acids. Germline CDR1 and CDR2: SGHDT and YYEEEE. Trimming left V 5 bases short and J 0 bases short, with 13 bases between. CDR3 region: CASSFEQGSTDTQYF. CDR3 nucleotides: TGTGCCAGCAGTTTCGAACAGGGAAGCACAGATACGCAGTATTTT.

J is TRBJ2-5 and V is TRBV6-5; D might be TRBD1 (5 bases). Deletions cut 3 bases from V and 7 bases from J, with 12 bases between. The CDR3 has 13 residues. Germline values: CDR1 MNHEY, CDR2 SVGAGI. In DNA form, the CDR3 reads TGTGCCAGCAGTTATTATCAGGGTTCGACCCAGTACTTC. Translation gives CASSYYQGSTQYF.

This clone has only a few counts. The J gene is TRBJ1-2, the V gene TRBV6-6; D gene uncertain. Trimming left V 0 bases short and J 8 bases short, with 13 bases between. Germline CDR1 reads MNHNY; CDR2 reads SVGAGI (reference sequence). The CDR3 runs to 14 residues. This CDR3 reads CASSYSAGTSGYTF. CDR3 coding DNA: TGTGCCAGCAGTTACTCGGCAGGTACCTCGGGCTACACCTTC.

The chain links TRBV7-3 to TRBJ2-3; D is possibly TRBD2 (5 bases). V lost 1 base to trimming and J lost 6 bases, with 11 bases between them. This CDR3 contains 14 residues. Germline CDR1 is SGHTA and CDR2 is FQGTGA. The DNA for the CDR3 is TGTGCCAGCAGCTTAATTGGAGGTGCGGATACGCAGTATTTT. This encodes CASSLIGGADTQYF. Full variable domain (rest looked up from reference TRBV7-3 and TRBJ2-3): GAGVSQTPSNKVTEKGKYVELRCDPISGHTALYWYRQSLGQGPEFLIYFQGTGAADDSGLPNDRFFAVRPEGSVSTLKIQRTERGDSAVYLCASSLIGGADTQYFGPGTRLTVL.

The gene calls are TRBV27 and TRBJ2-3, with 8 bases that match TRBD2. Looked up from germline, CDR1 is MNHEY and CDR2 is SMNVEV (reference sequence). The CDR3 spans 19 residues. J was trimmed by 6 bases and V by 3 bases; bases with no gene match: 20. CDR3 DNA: TGTGCCAGCAGTTTCCGGATAACCGGTCTGCCCGGGAGGGTTGATACGCAGTATTTT. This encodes CASSFRITGLPGRVDTQYF.

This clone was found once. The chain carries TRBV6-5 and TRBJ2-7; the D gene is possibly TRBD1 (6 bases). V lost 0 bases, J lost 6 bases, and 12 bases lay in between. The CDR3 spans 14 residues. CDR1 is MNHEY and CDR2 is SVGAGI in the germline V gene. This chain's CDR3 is CASSYSGAGGEQYF. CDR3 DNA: TGTGCCAGCAGTTACTCGGGGGCTGGAGGCGAGCAGTACTTC.

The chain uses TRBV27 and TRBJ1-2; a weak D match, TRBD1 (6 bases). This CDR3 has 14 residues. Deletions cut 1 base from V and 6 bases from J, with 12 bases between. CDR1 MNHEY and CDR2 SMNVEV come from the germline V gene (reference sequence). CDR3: CASSLLGGANGYTF. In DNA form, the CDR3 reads TGTGCCAGCAGTTTATTAGGGGGGGCGAATGGCTACACCTTC.

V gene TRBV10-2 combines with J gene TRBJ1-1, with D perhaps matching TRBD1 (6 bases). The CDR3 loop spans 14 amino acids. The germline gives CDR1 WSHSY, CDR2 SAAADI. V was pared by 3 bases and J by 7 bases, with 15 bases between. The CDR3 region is CASSERVGGGEAFF. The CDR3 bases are TGCGCCAGCAGTGAACGGGTAGGGGGTGGTGAAGCTTTCTTT.

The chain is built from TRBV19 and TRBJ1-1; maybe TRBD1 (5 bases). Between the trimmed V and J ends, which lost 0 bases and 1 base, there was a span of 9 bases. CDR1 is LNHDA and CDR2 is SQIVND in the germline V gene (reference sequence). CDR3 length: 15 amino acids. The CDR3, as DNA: TGTGCCAGTAGTATAGATCCTCAGGGGAACACTGAAGCTTTCTTT. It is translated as CASSIDPQGNTEAFF.

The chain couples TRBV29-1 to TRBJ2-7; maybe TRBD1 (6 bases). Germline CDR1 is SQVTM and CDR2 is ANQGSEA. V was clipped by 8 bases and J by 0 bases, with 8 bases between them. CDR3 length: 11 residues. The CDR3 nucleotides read TGCAGCTACAGGGACTCCTACGAGCAGTACTTC. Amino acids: CSYRDSYEQYF.

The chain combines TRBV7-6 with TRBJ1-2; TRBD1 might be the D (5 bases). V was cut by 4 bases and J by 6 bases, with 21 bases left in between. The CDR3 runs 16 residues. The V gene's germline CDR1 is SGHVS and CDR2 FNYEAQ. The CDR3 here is CASSSRPTTGANGYTF. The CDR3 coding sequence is TGTGCCAGCAGCTCTCGCCCAACCACAGGAGCGAATGGCTACACCTTC.

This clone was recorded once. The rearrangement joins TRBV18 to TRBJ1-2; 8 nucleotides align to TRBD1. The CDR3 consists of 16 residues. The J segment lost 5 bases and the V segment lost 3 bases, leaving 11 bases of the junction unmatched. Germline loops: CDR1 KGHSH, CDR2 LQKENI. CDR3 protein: CASSPLTGTGSYGYTF. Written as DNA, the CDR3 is TGTGCCAGCTCACCTCTCACCGGGACAGGAAGTTATGGCTACACCTTC.

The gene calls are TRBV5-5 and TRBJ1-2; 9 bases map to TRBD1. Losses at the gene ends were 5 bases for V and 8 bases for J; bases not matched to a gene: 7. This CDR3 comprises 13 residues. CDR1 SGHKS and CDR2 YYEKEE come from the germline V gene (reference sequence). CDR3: CASSSQGAIGYTF. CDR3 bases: TGTGCCAGCAGTTCACAGGGGGCGATCGGCTACACCTTC.